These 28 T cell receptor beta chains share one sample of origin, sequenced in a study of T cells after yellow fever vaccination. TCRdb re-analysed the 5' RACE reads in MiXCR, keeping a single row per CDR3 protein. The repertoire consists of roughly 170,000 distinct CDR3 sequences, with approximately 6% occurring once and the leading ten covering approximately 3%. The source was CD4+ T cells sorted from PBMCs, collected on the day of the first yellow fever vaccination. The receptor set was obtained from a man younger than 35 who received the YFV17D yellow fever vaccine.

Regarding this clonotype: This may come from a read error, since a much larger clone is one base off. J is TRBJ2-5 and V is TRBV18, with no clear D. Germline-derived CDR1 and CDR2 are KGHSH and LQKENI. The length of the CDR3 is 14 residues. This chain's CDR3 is CGSSASRSQETQYF. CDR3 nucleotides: TGTGGCAGCTCCGCCTCCCGAAGTCAAGAGACCCAGTACTTC.

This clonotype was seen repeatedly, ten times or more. CDR3 loop: CASSPRGRHEQFF. The CDR3 nucleotides read TGCGCCAGCAGCCCCCGCGGGCGGCATGAGCAGTTCTTC. The chain is built from TRBV4-1 and TRBJ2-1, with a tentative D call TRBD2 (5 bases). CDR1 and CDR2 from the germline V gene are MGHRA and YSYEKL. There are 13 residues in the CDR3. With 4 bases removed from V and 8 bases from J, the gap between germline ends came to 12 bases.

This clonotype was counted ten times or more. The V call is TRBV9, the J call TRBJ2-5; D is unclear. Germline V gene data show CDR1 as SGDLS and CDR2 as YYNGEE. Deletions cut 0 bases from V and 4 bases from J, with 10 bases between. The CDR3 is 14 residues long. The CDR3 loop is CASSVGPLGETQYF. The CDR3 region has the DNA TGTGCCAGCAGCGTAGGACCCCTTGGAGAGACCCAGTACTTC. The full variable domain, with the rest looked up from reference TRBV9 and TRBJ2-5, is DSGVTQTPKHLITATGQRVTLRCSPRSGDLSVYWYQQSLDQGLQFLIQYYNGEERAKGNILERFSAQQFPDLHSELNLSSLELGDSALYFCASSVGPLGETQYFGPGTRLLVL.

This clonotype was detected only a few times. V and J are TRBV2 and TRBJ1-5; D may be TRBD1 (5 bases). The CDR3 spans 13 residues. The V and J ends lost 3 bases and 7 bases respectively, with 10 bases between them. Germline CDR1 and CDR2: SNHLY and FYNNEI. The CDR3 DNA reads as TGTGCCAGCAGTGATGGGGGAGGACAGCCCCAGCATTTT. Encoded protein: CASSDGGGQPQHF.

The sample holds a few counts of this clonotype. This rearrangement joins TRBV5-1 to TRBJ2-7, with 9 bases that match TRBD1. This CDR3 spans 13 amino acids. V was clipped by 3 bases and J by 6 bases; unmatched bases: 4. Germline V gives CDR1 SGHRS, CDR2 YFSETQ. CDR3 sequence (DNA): TGCGCCAGCAGCTCCGGGACAGGGCCCGAGCAGTACTTC. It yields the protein CASSSGTGPEQYF.

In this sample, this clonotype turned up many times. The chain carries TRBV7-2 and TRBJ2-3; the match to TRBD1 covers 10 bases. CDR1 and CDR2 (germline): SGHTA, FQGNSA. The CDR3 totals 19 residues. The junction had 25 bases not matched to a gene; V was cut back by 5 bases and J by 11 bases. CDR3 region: CASSNPSDRGRLTVKGQYF. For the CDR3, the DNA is TGTGCCAGCAGCAATCCGAGCGACAGGGGGCGACTAACAGTTAAGGGGCAGTATTTT.

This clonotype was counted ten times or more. The CDR3, as DNA: TGTGCCAGCAGCTTAGCGAGTATGTCCTACAATGAGCAGTTCTTC. It encodes CASSLASMSYNEQFF. The genes are TRBV7-2 and TRBJ2-1; no firm D call. V lost 0 bases and J 1 base, leaving 7 bases between the germline ends. This CDR3 is built from 15 residues. CDR1 is SGHTA and CDR2 is FQGNSA in the germline V gene.

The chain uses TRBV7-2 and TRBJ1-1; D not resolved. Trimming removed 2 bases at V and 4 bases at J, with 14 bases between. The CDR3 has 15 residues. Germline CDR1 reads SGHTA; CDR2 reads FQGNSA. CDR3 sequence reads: CASSLSFGSGTEAFF. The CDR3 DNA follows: TGTGCCAGCAGCTTATCATTTGGGAGTGGCACTGAAGCTTTCTTT. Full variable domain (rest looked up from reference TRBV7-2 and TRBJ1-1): GAGVSQSPSNKVTEKGKDVELRCDPISGHTALYWYRQSLGQGLEFLIYFQGNSAPDKSGLPSDRFSAERTGGSVSTLTIQRTQQEDSAVYLCASSLSFGSGTEAFFGQGTRLTVV.

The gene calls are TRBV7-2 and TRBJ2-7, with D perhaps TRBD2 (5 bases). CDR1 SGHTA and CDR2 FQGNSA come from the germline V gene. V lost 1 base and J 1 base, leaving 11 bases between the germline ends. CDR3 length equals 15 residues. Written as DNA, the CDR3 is TGTGCCAGCAGCTTAGACCTAGCTCGGTCCTACGAGCAGTACGTC. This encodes CASSLDLARSYEQYV.

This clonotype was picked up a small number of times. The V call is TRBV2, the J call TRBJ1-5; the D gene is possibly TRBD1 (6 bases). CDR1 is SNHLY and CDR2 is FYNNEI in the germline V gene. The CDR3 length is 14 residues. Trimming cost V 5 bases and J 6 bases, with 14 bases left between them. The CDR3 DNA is TGTGCCAGCAGTCTGGGGGGCGCGAGTCAGCCCCAGCATTTT. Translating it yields CASSLGGASQPQHF.

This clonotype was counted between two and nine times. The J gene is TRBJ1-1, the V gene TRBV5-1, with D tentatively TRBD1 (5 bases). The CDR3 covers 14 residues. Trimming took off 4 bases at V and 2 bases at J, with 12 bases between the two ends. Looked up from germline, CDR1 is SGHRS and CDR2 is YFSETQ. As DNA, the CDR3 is TGCGCCAGCAGCCAGAGTCAGGGAAACACTGAAGCTTTCTTT. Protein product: CASSQSQGNTEAFF.

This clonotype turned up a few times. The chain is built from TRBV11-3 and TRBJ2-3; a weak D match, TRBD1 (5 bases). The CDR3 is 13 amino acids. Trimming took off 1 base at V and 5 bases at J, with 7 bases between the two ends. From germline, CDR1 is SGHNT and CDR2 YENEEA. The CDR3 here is CASSLVQGDTQYF. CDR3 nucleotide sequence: TGTGCCAGCAGCTTAGTCCAGGGAGATACGCAGTATTTT. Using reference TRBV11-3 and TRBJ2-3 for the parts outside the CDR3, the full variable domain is EAGVVQSPRYKIIEKKQPVAFWCNPISGHNTLYWYLQNLGQGPELLIRYENEEAVDDSQLPKDRFSAERLKGVDSTLKIQPAELGDSAVYLCASSLVQGDTQYFGPGTRLTVL.

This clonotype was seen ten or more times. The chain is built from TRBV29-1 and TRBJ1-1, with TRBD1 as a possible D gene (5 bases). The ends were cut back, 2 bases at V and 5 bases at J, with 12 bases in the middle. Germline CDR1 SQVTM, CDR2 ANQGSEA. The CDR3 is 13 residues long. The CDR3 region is CSVERGGGTEAFF. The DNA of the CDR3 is TGCAGCGTTGAAAGGGGCGGCGGGACTGAAGCTTTCTTT.

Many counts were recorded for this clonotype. The CDR3 reads CASSSRQDHEAFF. The CDR3 bases are TGTGCCAGCAGCTCCAGACAGGACCATGAAGCTTTCTTT. The chain is built from TRBV11-3 and TRBJ1-1; tentatively, D is TRBD1 (6 bases). The CDR3 is 13 residues long. V lost 4 bases and J lost 7, with 13 bases in between. Germline V CDR1 and CDR2: SGHNT, YENEEA. Combining the CDR3 with reference TRBV11-3 and TRBJ1-1 gives the whole variable domain EAGVVQSPRYKIIEKKQPVAFWCNPISGHNTLYWYLQNLGQGPELLIRYENEEAVDDSQLPKDRFSAERLKGVDSTLKIQPAELGDSAVYLCASSSRQDHEAFFGQGTRLTVV.

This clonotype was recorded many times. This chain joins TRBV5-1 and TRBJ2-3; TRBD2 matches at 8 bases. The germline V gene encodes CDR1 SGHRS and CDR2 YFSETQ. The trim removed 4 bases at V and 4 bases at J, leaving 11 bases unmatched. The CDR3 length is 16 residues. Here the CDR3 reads CASSQLRAGGSDTQYF. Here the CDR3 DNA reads TGCGCCAGCAGCCAGCTGCGGGCGGGGGGTTCAGATACGCAGTATTTT. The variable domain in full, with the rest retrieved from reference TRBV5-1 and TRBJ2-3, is KAGVTQTPRYLIKTRGQQVTLSCSPISGHRSVSWYQQTPGQGLQFLFEYFSETQRNKGNFPGRFSGRQFSNSRSEMNVSTLELGDSALYLCASSQLRAGGSDTQYFGPGTRLTVL.

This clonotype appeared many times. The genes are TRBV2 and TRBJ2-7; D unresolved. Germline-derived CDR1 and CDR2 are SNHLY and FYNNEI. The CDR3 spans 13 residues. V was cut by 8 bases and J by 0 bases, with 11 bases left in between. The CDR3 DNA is TGTGCCAGCGAAAGGGAAGCCTCCTACGAGCAGTACGTC. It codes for CASEREASYEQYV.

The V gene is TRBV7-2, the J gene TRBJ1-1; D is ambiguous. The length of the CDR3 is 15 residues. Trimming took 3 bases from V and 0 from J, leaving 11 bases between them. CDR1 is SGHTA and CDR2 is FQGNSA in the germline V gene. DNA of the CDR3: TGTGCCAGCAGCTTGCAGACTGTCATGAACACTGAAGCTTTCTTT. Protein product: CASSLQTVMNTEAFF.

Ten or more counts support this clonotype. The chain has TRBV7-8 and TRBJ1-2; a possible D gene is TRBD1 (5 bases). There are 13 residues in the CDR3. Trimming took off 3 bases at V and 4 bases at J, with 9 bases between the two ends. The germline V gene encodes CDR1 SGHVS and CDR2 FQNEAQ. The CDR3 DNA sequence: TGTGCCAGCAGCTTCTCTAGGGGCTATGGCTACACCTTC. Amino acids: CASSFSRGYGYTF. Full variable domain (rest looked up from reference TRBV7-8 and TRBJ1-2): GAGVSQSPRYKVAKRGQDVALRCDPISGHVSLFWYQQALGQGPEFLTYFQNEAQLDKSGLPSDRFFAERPEGSVSTLKIQRTQQEDSAVYLCASSFSRGYGYTFGSGTRLTVV.

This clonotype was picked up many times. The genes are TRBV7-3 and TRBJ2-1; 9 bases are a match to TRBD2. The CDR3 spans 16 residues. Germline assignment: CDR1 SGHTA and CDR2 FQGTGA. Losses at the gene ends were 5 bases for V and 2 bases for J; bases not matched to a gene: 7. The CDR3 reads CASSDGGGEPYNEQFF. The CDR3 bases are TGTGCCAGCAGCGACGGCGGGGGGGAGCCCTACAATGAGCAGTTCTTC. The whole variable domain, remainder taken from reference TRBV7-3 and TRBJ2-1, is GAGVSQTPSNKVTEKGKYVELRCDPISGHTALYWYRQSLGQGPEFLIYFQGTGAADDSGLPNDRFFAVRPEGSVSTLKIQRTERGDSAVYLCASSDGGGEPYNEQFFGPGTRLTVL.

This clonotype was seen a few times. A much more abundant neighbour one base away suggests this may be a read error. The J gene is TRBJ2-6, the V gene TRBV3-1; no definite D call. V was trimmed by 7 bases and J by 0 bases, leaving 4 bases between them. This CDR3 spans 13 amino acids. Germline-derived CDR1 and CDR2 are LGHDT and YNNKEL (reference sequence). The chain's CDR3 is CASTSSGANVLTF. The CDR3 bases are TGTGCCAGCACCTCCTCTGGGGCCAACGTCCTGACTTTC.

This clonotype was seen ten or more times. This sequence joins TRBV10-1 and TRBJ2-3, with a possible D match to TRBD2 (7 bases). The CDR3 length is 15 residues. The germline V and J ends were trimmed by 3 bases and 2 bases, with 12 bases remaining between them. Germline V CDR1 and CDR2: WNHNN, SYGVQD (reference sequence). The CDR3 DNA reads TGCGCCAGCAGTGATCCGGGGGGCTACACAGATACGCAGTATTTT. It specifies CASSDPGGYTDTQYF.

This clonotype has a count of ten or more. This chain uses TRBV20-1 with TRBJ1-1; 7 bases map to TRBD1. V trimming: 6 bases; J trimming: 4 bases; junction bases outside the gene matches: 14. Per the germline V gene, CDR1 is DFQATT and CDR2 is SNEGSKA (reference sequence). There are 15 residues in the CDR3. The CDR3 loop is CSATDYQGVFTEAFF. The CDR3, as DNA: TGCAGTGCAACCGACTACCAGGGGGTATTCACTGAAGCTTTCTTT.

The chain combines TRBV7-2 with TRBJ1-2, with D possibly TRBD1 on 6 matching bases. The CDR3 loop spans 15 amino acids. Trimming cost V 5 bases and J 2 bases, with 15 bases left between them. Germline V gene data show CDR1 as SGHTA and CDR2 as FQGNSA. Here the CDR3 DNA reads TGTGCCAGCAGCCTTCTGACAGGCACCAACTATGGCTACACCTTC. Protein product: CASSLLTGTNYGYTF.

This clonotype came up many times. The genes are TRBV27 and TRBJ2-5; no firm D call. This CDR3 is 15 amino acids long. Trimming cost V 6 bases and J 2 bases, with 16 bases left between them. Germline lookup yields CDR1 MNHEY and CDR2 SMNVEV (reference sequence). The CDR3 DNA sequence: TGTGCCAGCAGCCAATTCGCAAGAATGCAAGAGACCCAGTACTTC. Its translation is CASSQFARMQETQYF.

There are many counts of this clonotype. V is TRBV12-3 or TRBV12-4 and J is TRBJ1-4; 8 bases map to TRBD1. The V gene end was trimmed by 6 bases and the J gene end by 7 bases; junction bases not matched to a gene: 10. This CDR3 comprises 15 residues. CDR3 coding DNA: TGTGCCAGCAGCTCACAGGGGGGCCGGCGTGAAAAACTGTTTTTT. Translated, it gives CASSSQGGRREKLFF.

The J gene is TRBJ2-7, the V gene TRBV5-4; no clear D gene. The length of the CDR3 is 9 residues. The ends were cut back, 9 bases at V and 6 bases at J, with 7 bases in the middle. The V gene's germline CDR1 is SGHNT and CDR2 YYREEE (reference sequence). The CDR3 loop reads CANSCEQYV. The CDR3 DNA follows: TGTGCCAACTCGTGCGAGCAGTACGTC.

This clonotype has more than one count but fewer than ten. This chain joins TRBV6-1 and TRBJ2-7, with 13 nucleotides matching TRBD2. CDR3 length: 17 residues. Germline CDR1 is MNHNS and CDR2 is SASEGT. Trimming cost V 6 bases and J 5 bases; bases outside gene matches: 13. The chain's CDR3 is CASRPGLAGALPNEQYF. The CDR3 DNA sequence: TGTGCCAGCAGACCAGGACTAGCGGGGGCTCTTCCTAACGAGCAGTACTTC.

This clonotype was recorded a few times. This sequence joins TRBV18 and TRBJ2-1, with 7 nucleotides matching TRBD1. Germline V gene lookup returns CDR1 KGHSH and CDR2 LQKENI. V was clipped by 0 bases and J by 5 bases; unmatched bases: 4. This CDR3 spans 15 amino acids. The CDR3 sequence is CASSPPSQGDNEQFF. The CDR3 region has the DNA TGTGCCAGCTCACCACCGAGCCAGGGGGACAATGAGCAGTTCTTC.